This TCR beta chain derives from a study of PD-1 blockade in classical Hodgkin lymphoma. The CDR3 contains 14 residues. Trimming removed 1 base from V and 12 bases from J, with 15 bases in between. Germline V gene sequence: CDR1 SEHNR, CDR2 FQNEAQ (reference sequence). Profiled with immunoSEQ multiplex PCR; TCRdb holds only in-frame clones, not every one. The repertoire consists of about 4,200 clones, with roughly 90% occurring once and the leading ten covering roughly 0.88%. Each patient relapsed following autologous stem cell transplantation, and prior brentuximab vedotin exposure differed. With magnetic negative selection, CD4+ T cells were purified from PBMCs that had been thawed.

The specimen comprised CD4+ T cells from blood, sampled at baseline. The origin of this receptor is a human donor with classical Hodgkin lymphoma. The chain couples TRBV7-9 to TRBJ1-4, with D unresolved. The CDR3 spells CASSLERSMSELFF. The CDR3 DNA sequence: TGTGCCAGCAGCTTAGAGAGGTCTATGAGCGAACTGTTTTTT.